The 25 T cell receptor beta chains presented below share a single source sample, sequenced in a study of cytomegalovirus exposure and HLA in healthy donors. With 60 Vbeta and 13 Jbeta primers, the PCR was carried out. The table came from immunoSEQ multiplex PCR; TCRdb's copy has only in-frame clones and leaves some out. The sample includes about 110,000 clones, around 67% of them seen just once. Material for sequencing was PBMCs. The receptors derive from a woman in her thirties or forties in good health and CMV-seropositive.

The chain uses TRBV9 and TRBJ1-1, with D possibly matching TRBD1 (6 bases). CDR1 and CDR2 from the germline V gene are SGDLS and YYNGEE. CDR3 length: 15 amino acids. V was pared by 3 bases and J by 1 base, with 13 bases between. The chain's CDR3 is CASSGQAIGNTEAFF. CDR3 DNA: TGTGCCAGCAGCGGACAGGCGATCGGGAACACTGAAGCTTTCTTT.

The chain employs TRBV7-9 and TRBJ1-2; D may be TRBD1 (5 bases). The germline V gene has CDR1 SEHNR and CDR2 FQNEAQ (reference sequence). CDR3 length equals 13 residues. Trimming took off 7 bases at V and 4 bases at J, with 13 bases between the two ends. This chain's CDR3 is CASKSDIRYGYTF. The CDR3 coding sequence is TGTGCCAGCAAGTCGGACATACGCTATGGCTACACCTTC.

This clone showed up just a few times. The rearrangement uses TRBV7-9 and TRBJ2-7; D may be TRBD1 (7 bases). The germline CDR1 and CDR2 sequences are SEHNR and FQNEAQ (reference sequence). The CDR3 loop spans 14 amino acids. V dropped 5 bases and J dropped 7 bases, with 18 bases sitting between them. This CDR3 reads CASSLRAGGREQYF. The DNA for the CDR3 is TGTGCCAGCAGCCTTAGGGCAGGGGGGAGAGAGCAGTACTTC.

The chain recombines TRBV18 with TRBJ1-2; 9 bases match TRBD1. This CDR3 is built from 13 residues. Germline V gene data show CDR1 as KGHSH and CDR2 as LQKENI. With 2 bases clipped from V and 8 bases from J, the junction kept 3 bases outside the gene matches. The CDR3 is CASSPRDREGYTF. CDR3 nucleotide sequence: TGTGCCAGCTCACCAAGGGACAGGGAGGGCTACACCTTC.

This clone was picked up one time. This sequence joins TRBV19 and TRBJ1-4; 10 nucleotides match TRBD1. CDR3 length: 15 amino acids. J lost 7 bases, V lost 4 bases, and 6 bases had no gene match. The germline V gene encodes CDR1 LNHDA and CDR2 SQIVND (reference sequence). CDR3 loop: CASSRGTGVVEKLFF. DNA of the CDR3: TGTGCCAGTAGTAGAGGGACAGGGGTAGTTGAAAAACTGTTTTTT. Together with reference TRBV19 and TRBJ1-4, the CDR3 gives the full variable domain: DGGITQSPKYLFRKEGQNVTLSCEQNLNHDAMYWYRQDPGQGLRLIYYSQIVNDFQKGDIAEGYSVSREKKESFPLTVTSAQKNPTAFYLCASSRGTGVVEKLFFGSGTQLSVL.

This chain links TRBV11-2 with TRBJ2-7, with 9 bases that match TRBD1. CDR1 and CDR2 (germline): SGHAT, FQNNGV. The V gene end was trimmed by 5 bases and the J gene end by 1 base; junction bases not matched to a gene: 12. The CDR3 totals 17 residues. The CDR3 DNA follows: TGTGCCAGCAGCCGCATACAGGGGGCGAAGGGTTCCTACGAGCAGTACTTC. Amino acids: CASSRIQGAKGSYEQYF.

The genes are TRBV30 and TRBJ1-1, with 11 nucleotides matching TRBD1. The CDR3 is made up of 15 amino acids. Germline lookup yields CDR1 GTSNPN and CDR2 SVGIG (reference sequence). V shed 4 bases and J 5 bases; nucleotides not matched to a gene: 9. The CDR3 DNA reads as TGTGCCTGGACGGGACAGGGGGTCGCCACGACTGAAGCTTTCTTT. Amino acid sequence: CAWTGQGVATTEAFF.

The chain employs TRBV30 and TRBJ2-2, with TRBD1 matching 8 bases. The V gene end was trimmed by 3 bases and the J gene end by 5 bases; junction bases not matched to a gene: 5. CDR3 length equals 14 residues. The germline V gene encodes CDR1 GTSNPN and CDR2 SVGIG (reference sequence). The CDR3 nucleotides are TGTGCCTGGAGGCAGGGGGCGCGAACCGGGGAGCTGTTTTTT. The encoded protein is CAWRQGARTGELFF. Combining the CDR3 with reference TRBV30 and TRBJ2-2 gives the whole variable domain SQTIHQWPATLVQPVGSPLSLECTVEGTSNPNLYWYRQAAGRGLQLLFYSVGIGQISSEVPQNLSASRPQDRQFILSSKKLLLSDSGFYLCAWRQGARTGELFFGEGSRLTVL.

The gene calls are TRBV9 and TRBJ1-5, with a possible D match to TRBD1 (6 bases). Trimming removed 4 bases at V and 0 bases at J, with 11 bases between. The length of the CDR3 is 15 residues. Germline CDR1 is SGDLS and CDR2 is YYNGEE. CDR3 coding DNA: TGTGCCAGCAGCTCTACAGGGACTAGCAATCAGCCCCAGCATTTT. It specifies CASSSTGTSNQPQHF.

V is TRBV30 and J is TRBJ1-6; TRBD1 matches 8 bases. J lost 7 bases, V lost 1 base, and 3 bases had no gene match. There are 14 residues in the CDR3. Germline CDR1 is GTSNPN and CDR2 is SVGIG (reference sequence). This CDR3 reads CAWSDGQGNSPLHF. DNA of the CDR3: TGTGCCTGGAGTGATGGACAGGGAAATTCACCCCTCCACTTT. Drawing the rest from reference TRBV30 and TRBJ1-6, the complete variable domain is SQTIHQWPATLVQPVGSPLSLECTVEGTSNPNLYWYRQAAGRGLQLLFYSVGIGQISSEVPQNLSASRPQDRQFILSSKKLLLSDSGFYLCAWSDGQGNSPLHFGNGTRLTVT.

The chain employs TRBV5-4 and TRBJ2-3; 13 positions agree with TRBD2. With 4 bases clipped from V and 1 base from J, the junction kept 3 bases outside the gene matches. The CDR3 is 16 residues long. Germline-derived CDR1 and CDR2 are SGHNT and YYREEE (reference sequence). In nucleotides, the CDR3 is TGTGCCAGCAGCCGAGGACTAGCGGGGGGCACAGATACGCAGTATTTT. Its translation: CASSRGLAGGTDTQYF.

This clone was seen only a few times. This rearrangement joins TRBV6-6 to TRBJ1-1; D not certain. The V and J ends lost 2 bases and 4 bases respectively, with 11 bases between them. CDR1 MNHNY and CDR2 SVGAGI come from the germline V gene (reference sequence). The CDR3 loop spans 14 amino acids. The CDR3: CASSYAVGSTEAFF. As DNA, the CDR3 is TGTGCCAGCAGTTACGCAGTGGGGAGCACTGAAGCTTTCTTT.

The chain carries TRBV9 and TRBJ2-1; 8 bases agree with TRBD2. V dropped 0 bases and J dropped 1; count of bases not matched to a gene: 9. This CDR3 has 18 amino acids. Germline assignment: CDR1 SGDLS and CDR2 YYNGEE. CDR3 amino acids: CASSVGAGGASSYNEQFF. The CDR3 DNA sequence: TGTGCCAGCAGCGTAGGTGCCGGGGGGGCATCTTCCTACAATGAGCAGTTCTTC.

About this clone: Other DNA sequences in the sample encode the same CDR3. The V gene is TRBV6-5, the J gene TRBJ2-7; 12 bases map to TRBD2. The CDR3 is 14 amino acids. With 6 bases clipped from V and 2 bases from J, the junction kept 2 bases outside the gene matches. The germline gives CDR1 MNHEY, CDR2 SVGAGI. In DNA form, the CDR3 reads TGTGCCAGCAGCCGGACTAGCGGGGCCTACGAGCAGTACTTC. Translation gives CASSRTSGAYEQYF.

The table lists this clone with a few counts. This chain joins TRBV10-3 and TRBJ2-1; D perhaps matches TRBD1 (6 bases). From germline, CDR1 is ENHRY and CDR2 SYGVKD. V lost 2 bases and J lost 10, with 12 bases in between. This CDR3 is built from 13 residues. The chain's CDR3 is CAISEEGEAEQFF. In DNA form, the CDR3 reads TGTGCCATCAGTGAGGAGGGGGAAGCAGAGCAGTTCTTC.

The CDR3 DNA reads TGTGCCAGCAGCCCCACCGTGGGAGGCACTGAAGCTTTCTTT. Translating gives CASSPTVGGTEAFF. The chain uses TRBV7-9 and TRBJ1-1, with no clear D. In germline, CDR1 is SEHNR, CDR2 FQNEAQ (reference sequence). The CDR3 runs 14 residues. V dropped 5 bases and J dropped 4 bases, with 14 bases sitting between them.

The chain uses TRBV6-1 and TRBJ1-2; 7 nucleotides line up with TRBD1. The CDR3 loop spans 13 amino acids. Germline CDR1 is MNHNS and CDR2 is SASEGT. The V segment lost 9 bases and the J segment 4 bases; nucleotides outside the gene matches: 8. The CDR3 DNA follows: TGTGCCAGTGAAACCTCAGGGGGCTATGGCTACACCTTC. It is translated as CASETSGGYGYTF.

The chain joins TRBV7-2 to TRBJ1-2; 9 bases match TRBD1. Germline lookup yields CDR1 SGHTA and CDR2 FQGNSA. V lost 4 bases, J lost 2 bases, and 5 bases stayed unmatched. CDR3 length: 15 amino acids. The CDR3 is CASSSHGTGNYGYTF. The CDR3 DNA reads TGTGCCAGCAGCTCCCACGGGACAGGGAACTATGGCTACACCTTC.

The chain is built from TRBV19 and TRBJ1-6, with 8 positions matching TRBD1. The V gene end was trimmed by 3 bases and the J gene end by 8 bases; junction bases not matched to a gene: 0. CDR1 is LNHDA and CDR2 is SQIVND in the germline V gene (reference sequence). This CDR3 region has 13 residues. CDR3 loop: CASSMDRDSPLHF. The DNA of the CDR3 is TGTGCCAGTAGTATGGACAGGGATTCACCCCTCCACTTT.

The rearrangement links TRBV2 to TRBJ1-3, with TRBD1 as a possible D gene (6 bases). V dropped 8 bases and J dropped 0 bases, with 11 bases sitting between them. Germline V lookup: CDR1 SNHLY, CDR2 FYNNEI. This CDR3 is 14 amino acids long. The CDR3 nucleotides read TGTGCCAGCGTGAGGGACACCTCTGGAAACACCATATATTTT. It is translated as CASVRDTSGNTIYF.

Regarding this clone: One end of the junction varies from germline; a read error may be responsible. The chain links TRBV7-2 to TRBJ2-7; 10 bases fit TRBD2. Per germline, CDR1 SGHTA and CDR2 FQGNSA. This CDR3 has 14 amino acids. This chain's CDR3 is CASSVAGGQVEQYF. CDR3 bases: TGTGCCAGCAGCGTAGCGGGGGGTCAGGTCGAGCAGTACTTC.

The J gene is TRBJ2-7, the V gene TRBV7-8, with a weak D call TRBD2 (6 bases). V dropped 6 bases and J dropped 7 bases, with 19 bases sitting between them. The CDR3 spans 14 residues. Looked up from germline, CDR1 is SGHVS and CDR2 is FQNEAQ. In nucleotides, the CDR3 is TGTGCCAGCAGGGGCCGGGACTCCCTCGGGGAGCAGTACTTC. Translation: CASRGRDSLGEQYF.

For the CDR3, the DNA is TGTGCCGCATCCGGGGGACTGGGGAATGAAAAACTGTTTTTT. Protein sequence: CAASGGLGNEKLFF. V is TRBV10-3 and J is TRBJ1-4; TRBD1 is a possible D gene (5 bases). The CDR3 is 14 residues long. V was cut by 11 bases and J by 5 bases, with 18 bases left in between. The germline gives CDR1 ENHRY, CDR2 SYGVKD.

This sequence joins TRBV11-2 and TRBJ1-4; 9 positions agree with TRBD1. V gave up 4 bases and J gave up 10 bases; unmatched junction bases: 7. Germline CDR1 and CDR2: SGHAT and FQNNGV. This CDR3 spans 14 amino acids. The CDR3, as DNA: TGTGCCAGCAGCTCTATAACAGGGGGCGGAAAACTGTTTTTT. It encodes CASSSITGGGKLFF.

This CDR3 reads CASRQGPNEKLFF. CDR3 bases: TGCGCCAGCAGGCAGGGGCCCAATGAAAAACTGTTTTTT. The chain couples TRBV5-1 to TRBJ1-4, with D possibly TRBD1 on 6 matching bases. Germline-derived CDR1 and CDR2 are SGHRS and YFSETQ. V lost 5 bases and J lost 5, with 10 bases in between. This CDR3 has 13 residues.